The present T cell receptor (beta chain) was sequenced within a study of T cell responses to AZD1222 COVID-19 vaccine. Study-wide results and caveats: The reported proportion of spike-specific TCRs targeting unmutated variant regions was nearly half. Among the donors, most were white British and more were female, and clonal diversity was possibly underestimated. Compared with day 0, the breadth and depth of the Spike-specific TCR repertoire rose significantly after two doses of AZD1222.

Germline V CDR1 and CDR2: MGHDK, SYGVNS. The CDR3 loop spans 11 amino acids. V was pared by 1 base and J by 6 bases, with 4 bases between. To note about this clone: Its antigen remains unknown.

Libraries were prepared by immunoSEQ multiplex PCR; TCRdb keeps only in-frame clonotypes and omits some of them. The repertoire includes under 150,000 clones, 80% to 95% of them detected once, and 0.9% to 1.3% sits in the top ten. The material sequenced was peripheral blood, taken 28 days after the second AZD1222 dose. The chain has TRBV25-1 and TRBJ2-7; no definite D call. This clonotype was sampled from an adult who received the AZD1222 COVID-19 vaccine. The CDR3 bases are TGTGCCAGCAGTGAATCCGGCGAGCAGTACTTC. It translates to CASSESGEQYF.